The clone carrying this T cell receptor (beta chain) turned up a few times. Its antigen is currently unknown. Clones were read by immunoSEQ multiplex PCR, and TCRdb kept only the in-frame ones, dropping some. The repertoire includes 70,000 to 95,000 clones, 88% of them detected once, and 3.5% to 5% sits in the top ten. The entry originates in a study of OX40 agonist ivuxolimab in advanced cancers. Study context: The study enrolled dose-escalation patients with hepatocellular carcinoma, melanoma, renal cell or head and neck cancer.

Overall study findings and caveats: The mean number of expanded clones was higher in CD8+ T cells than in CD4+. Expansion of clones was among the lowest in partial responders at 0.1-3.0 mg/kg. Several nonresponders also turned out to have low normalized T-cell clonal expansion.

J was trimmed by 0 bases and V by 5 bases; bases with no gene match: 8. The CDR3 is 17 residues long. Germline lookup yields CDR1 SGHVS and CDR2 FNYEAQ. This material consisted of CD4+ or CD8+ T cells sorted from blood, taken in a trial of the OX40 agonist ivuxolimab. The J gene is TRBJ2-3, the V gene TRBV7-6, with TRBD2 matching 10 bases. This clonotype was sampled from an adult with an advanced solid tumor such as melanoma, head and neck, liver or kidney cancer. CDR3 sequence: CASSPRLAGLSTDTQYF. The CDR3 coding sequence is TGTGCCAGCAGCCCCCGACTAGCGGGCCTTAGCACAGATACGCAGTATTTT.